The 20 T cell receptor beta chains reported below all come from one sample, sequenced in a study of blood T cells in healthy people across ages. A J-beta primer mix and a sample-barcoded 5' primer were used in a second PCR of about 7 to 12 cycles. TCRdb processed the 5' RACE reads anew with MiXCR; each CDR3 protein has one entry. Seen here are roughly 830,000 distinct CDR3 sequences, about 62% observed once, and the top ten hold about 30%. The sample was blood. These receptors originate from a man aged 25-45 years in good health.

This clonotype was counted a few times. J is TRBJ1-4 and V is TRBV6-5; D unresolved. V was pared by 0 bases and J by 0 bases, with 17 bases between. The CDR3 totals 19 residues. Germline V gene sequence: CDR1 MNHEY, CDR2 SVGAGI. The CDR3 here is CASSYSSGRYSATNEKLFF. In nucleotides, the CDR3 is TGTGCCAGCAGTTACTCATCGGGCAGATATTCCGCAACTAATGAAAAACTGTTTTTT.

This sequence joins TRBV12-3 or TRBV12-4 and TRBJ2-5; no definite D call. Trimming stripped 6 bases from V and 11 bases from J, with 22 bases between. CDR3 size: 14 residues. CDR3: CASRGIWVYNEQYF. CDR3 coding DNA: TGTGCCAGCAGGGGGATTTGGGTCTACAATGAGCAGTACTTC.

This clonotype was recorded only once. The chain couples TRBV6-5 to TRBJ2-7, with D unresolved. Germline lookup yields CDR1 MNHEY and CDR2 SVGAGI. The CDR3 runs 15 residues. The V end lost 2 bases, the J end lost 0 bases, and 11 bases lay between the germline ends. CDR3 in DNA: TGTGCCAGCAGTTACATATCGTTGAGCTCCTACGAGCAGTACTTC. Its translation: CASSYISLSSYEQYF.

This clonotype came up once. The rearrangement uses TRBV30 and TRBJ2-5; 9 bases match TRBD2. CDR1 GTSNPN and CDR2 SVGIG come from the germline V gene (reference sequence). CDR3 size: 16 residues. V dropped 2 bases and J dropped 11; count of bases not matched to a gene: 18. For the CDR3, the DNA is TGTGCCTGGAGTCGGCGGGGGGGCCTCACATACAATGAGCAGTACTTC. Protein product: CAWSRRGGLTYNEQYF.

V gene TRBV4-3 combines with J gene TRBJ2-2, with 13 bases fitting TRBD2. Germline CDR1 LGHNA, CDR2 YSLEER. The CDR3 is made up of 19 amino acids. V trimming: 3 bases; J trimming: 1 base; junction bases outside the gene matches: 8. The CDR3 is CASSHRRTSGGQNTGELFF. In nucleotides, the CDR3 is TGCGCCAGCAGCCACCGCCGGACTAGCGGGGGCCAGAACACCGGGGAGCTGTTTTTT.

CDR3 amino acids: CSAQGASGNTDTQYF. The CDR3 DNA sequence: TGCAGTGCTCAAGGCGCTAGCGGAAACACAGATACGCAGTATTTT. The chain is built from TRBV20-1 and TRBJ2-3; 7 bases are shared with TRBD2. The junction had 10 bases not matched to a gene; V was cut back by 5 bases and J by 2 bases. This CDR3 is built from 15 residues. The germline CDR1 and CDR2 sequences are DFQATT and SNEGSKA (reference sequence).

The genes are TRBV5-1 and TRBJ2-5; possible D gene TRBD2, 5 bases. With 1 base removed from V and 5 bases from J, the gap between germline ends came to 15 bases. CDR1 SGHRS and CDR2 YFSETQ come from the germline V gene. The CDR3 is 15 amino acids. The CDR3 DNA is TGCGCCAGCAGCTTGCTCGGTTTGGTAGCGGAGACCCAGTACTTC. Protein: CASSLLGLVAETQYF.

This chain's CDR3 is CASSPYRSSYEQYF. DNA for the CDR3: TGTGCCAGCAGCCCCTACAGGAGCTCCTACGAGCAGTACTTC. The chain uses TRBV7-2 and TRBJ2-7; maybe TRBD1 (5 bases). Germline CDR1 reads SGHTA; CDR2 reads FQGNSA. The CDR3 extends over 14 amino acids. Deletions cut 5 bases from V and 0 bases from J, with 11 bases between. The full variable domain, with the rest looked up from reference TRBV7-2 and TRBJ2-7, is GAGVSQSPSNKVTEKGKDVELRCDPISGHTALYWYRQSLGQGLEFLIYFQGNSAPDKSGLPSDRFSAERTGGSVSTLTIQRTQQEDSAVYLCASSPYRSSYEQYFGPGTRLTVT.

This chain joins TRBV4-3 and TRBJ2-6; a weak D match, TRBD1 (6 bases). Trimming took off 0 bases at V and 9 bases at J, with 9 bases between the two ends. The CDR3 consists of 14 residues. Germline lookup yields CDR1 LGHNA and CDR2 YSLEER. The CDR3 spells CASSQEGAFNVLTF. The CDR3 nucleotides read TGCGCCAGCAGCCAAGAGGGGGCTTTCAACGTCCTGACTTTC.

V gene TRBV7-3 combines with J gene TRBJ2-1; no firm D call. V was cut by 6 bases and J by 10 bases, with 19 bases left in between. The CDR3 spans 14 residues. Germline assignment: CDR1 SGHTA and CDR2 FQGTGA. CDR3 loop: CASSPGPPYREQFF. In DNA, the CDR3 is TGTGCCAGCAGTCCCGGACCTCCTTATAGAGAGCAGTTCTTC.

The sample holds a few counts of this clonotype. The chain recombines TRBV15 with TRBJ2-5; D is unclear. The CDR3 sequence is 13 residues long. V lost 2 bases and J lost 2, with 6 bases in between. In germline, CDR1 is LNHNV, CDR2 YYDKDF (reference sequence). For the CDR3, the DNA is TGTGCCACCAGCAGACCTTATCAAGAGACCCAGTACTTC. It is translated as CATSRPYQETQYF.

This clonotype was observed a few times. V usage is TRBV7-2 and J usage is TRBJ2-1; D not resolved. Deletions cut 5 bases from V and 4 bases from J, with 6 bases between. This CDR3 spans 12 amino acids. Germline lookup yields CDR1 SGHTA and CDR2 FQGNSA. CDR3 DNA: TGTGCCAGCAGCGGCAGGTACAATGAGCAGTTCTTC. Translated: CASSGRYNEQFF.

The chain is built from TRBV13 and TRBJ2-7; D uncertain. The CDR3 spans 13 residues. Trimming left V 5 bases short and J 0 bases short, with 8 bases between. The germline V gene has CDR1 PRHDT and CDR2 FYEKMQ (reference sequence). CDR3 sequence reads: CASSLAISYEQYF. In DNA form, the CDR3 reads TGTGCCAGCAGCCTGGCTATCTCCTACGAGCAGTACTTC.

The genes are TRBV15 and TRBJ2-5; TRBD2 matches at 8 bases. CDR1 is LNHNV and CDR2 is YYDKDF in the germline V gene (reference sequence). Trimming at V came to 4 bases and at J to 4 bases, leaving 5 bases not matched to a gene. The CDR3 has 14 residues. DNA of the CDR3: TGTGCCACCAGCAAACGGGGGGGCGGAGAGACCCAGTACTTC. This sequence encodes CATSKRGGGETQYF.

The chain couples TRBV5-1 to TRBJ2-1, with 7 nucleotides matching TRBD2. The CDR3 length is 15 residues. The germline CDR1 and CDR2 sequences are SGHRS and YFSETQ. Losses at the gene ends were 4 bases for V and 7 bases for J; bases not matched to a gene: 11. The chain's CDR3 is CASSTRERGGNEQFF. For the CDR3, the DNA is TGCGCCAGCAGCACCCGGGAGAGGGGAGGGAATGAGCAGTTCTTC.

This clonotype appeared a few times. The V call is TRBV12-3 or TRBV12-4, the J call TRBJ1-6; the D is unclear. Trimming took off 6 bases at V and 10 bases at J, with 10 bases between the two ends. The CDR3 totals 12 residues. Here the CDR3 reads CASSSHNSPLHF. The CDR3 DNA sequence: TGTGCCAGCAGCTCCCACAACTCACCCCTCCACTTT.

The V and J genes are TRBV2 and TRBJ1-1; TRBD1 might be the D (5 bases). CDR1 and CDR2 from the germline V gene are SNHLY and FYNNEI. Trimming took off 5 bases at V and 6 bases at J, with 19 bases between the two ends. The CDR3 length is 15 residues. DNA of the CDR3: TGTGCCAGCAGTAGTGCTGGAGGGGCGGTCGCTGAAGCTTTCTTT. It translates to CASSSAGGAVAEAFF.

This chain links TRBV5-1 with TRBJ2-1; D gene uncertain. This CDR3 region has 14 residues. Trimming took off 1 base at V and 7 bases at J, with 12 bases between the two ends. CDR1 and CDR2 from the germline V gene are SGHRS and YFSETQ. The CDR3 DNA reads TGCGCCAGCAGCTTGACAAGTCCCACGAATGAGCAGTTCTTC. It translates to CASSLTSPTNEQFF. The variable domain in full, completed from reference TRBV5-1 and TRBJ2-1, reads KAGVTQTPRYLIKTRGQQVTLSCSPISGHRSVSWYQQTPGQGLQFLFEYFSETQRNKGNFPGRFSGRQFSNSRSEMNVSTLELGDSALYLCASSLTSPTNEQFFGPGTRLTVL.

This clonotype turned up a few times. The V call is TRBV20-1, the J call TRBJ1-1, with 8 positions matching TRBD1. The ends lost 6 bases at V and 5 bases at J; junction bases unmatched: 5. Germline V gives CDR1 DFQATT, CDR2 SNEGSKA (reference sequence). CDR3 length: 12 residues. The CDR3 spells CSARTGRTEAFF. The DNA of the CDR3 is TGCAGTGCAAGGACAGGGAGGACTGAAGCTTTCTTT.

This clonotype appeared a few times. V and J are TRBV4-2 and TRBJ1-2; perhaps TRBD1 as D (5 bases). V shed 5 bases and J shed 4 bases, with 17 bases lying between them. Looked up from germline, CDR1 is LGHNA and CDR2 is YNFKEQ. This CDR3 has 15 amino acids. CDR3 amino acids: CASSTLQGIGYGYTF. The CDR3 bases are TGTGCCAGCAGCACCCTTCAGGGAATTGGCTATGGCTACACCTTC.